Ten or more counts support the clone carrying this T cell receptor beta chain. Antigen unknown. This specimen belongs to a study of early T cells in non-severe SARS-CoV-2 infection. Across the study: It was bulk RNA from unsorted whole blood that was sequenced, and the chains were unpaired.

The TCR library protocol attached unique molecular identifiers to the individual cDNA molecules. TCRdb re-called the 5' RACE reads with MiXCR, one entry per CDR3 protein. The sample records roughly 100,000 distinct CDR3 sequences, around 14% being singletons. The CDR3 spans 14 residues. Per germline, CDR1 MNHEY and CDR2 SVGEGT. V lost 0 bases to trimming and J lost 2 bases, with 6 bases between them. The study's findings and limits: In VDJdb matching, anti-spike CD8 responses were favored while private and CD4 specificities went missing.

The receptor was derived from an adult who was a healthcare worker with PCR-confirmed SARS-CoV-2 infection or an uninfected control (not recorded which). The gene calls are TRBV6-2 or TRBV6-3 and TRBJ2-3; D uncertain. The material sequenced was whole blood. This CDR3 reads CASSYSTFTDTQYF. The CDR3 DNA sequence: TGTGCCAGCAGTTACTCGACATTCACAGATACGCAGTATTTT.